A selection of T cell receptor beta chains follows, all from one sample in a study of CD8 T cells in ankylosing spondylitis. TCRdb redid the calling of the 5' RACE reads with MiXCR, one entry per CDR3 protein. The sample contains approximately 520,000 distinct CDR3 sequences, roughly 5.2% of which appear only once. Sequencing was carried out using blood, either unsorted or a sorted T cell fraction (not recorded which). These receptors were obtained from a male donor with ankylosing spondylitis. Each CDR3 is given with its conserved first and last residue. The D gene is left open where the match is weak. Expanded clones get a size class; other rows say once, few or many, or leave the size out.

D gene,clone size,V gene,J gene,CDR3 DNA,CDR3 protein
-,many,TRBV11-2,TRBJ1-6,TGTGCCAGCAGCTCGCGGACGGTTAATTCACCCCTCCACTTT,CASSSRTVNSPLHF
TRBD2,many,TRBV20-1,TRBJ2-1,TGCAGTGACCACACTAGCGGGGCTAACAATGAGCAGTTCTTC,CSDHTSGANNEQFF
TRBD1,many,TRBV7-2,TRBJ2-7,TGTGCCAGCAGCTTAGGTCCGACAGGGGAGTACGAGCAGTACTTC,CASSLGPTGEYEQYF
TRBD1,many,TRBV5-5,TRBJ1-5,TGTGCCAGCAGCATTGGCGGGACAGGTCGACAGCCCCAGCATTTT,CASSIGGTGRQPQHF
-,many,TRBV24-1,TRBJ1-2,TGTGCCACCAGTGATTCTGGACGGTACTATGGCTACACCTTC,CATSDSGRYYGYTF
-,many,TRBV7-2,TRBJ2-4,TGTGCCAGCAGCTTAGGTGGGGCAGTAGCCAAAAACATTCAGTACTTC,CASSLGGAVAKNIQYF
-,many,TRBV28,TRBJ2-7,TGTGCCAGCAGTTTCCAGGTGGAGTGGCCCTACGAGCAGTACTTC,CASSFQVEWPYEQYF
-,-,TRBV25-1,TRBJ2-6,TGTGCCAGCAGTGACCCAACAGGGCATGGGGCCAACGTCCTGACTTTC,CASSDPTGHGANVLTF
-,many,TRBV7-9,TRBJ1-6,TGTGCCAGCAGCTTATCCGAAAAGGTTTCACCCCTCCACTTT,CASSLSEKVSPLHF
-,many,TRBV20-1,TRBJ2-7,TGCAGTGCGAGGAGGCGGGGAACCTACGAGCAGTACTTC,CSARRRGTYEQYF
TRBD2,many,TRBV7-8,TRBJ2-4,TGTGCCAGCAGTCCGCTAGCGGGGGGGCTTAGCTTC,CASSPLAGGLSF
TRBD2,many,TRBV7-3,TRBJ2-1,TGTGCCAGCAGCTTACGAGCGGGGGGGTACAATGAGCAGTTCTTC,CASSLRAGGYNEQFF
TRBD1,many,TRBV7-9,TRBJ1-2,TGTGCCAGCAGCCGGACAGGGGTGGGTGGCTACACCTTC,CASSRTGVGGYTF
TRBD1,-,TRBV10-3,TRBJ1-1,TGTGCCATCAGTGACACCAGGACAGGGGGGACTGAAGCTTTCTTT,CAISDTRTGGTEAFF
-,many,TRBV4-1,TRBJ1-4,TGCGCCAGCAGCCAAGAAGTCACTTCTAATGAAAAACTGTTTTTT,CASSQEVTSNEKLFF
-,many,TRBV5-1,TRBJ2-2,TGCGCCAGCAGCGCCGGGACTCGCACCGGGGAGCTGTTTTTT,CASSAGTRTGELFF
-,many,TRBV5-5,TRBJ2-2,TGTGCCAGCAGCCGGGACCCATACACCGGGGAGCTGTTTTTT,CASSRDPYTGELFF
-,many,TRBV5-1,TRBJ2-1,TGCGCCAGCAGCTTCGGACTGAACAATGAGCAGTTCTTC,CASSFGLNNEQFF
TRBD1,-,TRBV7-2,TRBJ1-1,TGTGCCAGCAGCGACGGGACAGGGAATGAAGCTTTCTTT,CASSDGTGNEAFF
-,many,TRBV5-1,TRBJ2-5,TGCGCCAGCAGCTTGGGCGGAACAGGCCTCGTCCAAGAGACCCAGTACTTC,CASSLGGTGLVQETQYF
-,few,TRBV6-2/TRBV6-3,TRBJ2-4,TGTGCCAGCACCTCGGGGATAGCCAAAAACATTCAGTACTTC,CASTSGIAKNIQYF
-,many,TRBV11-2,TRBJ2-3,TGTGCCAGCAGCCCGGACTATTCTAGCACAGATACGCAGTATTTT,CASSPDYSSTDTQYF
-,many,TRBV12-3/TRBV12-4,TRBJ2-7,TGTGCCAGCAGTTCTTCAGGGAGGGGGATCCACGAGCAGTACTTC,CASSSSGRGIHEQYF
-,many,TRBV20-1,TRBJ1-1,TGCAGTGCTGCTGGAAATTTCGGCACTGAAGCTTTCTTT,CSAAGNFGTEAFF
-,many,TRBV6-1,TRBJ1-1,TGTGCCAGCCTGGGGGGCCCGAACACTGAAGCTTTCTTT,CASLGGPNTEAFF
TRBD1,many,TRBV27,TRBJ2-7,TGTGCCAGCAGTTTATACCTGGACAGGGCCTACGAGCAGTACTTC,CASSLYLDRAYEQYF
-,few,TRBV15,TRBJ2-1,TGTGCCACCAGCAGAGAGACGAGAGAGCAGTTCTTC,CATSRETREQFF
-,few,TRBV5-6,TRBJ2-7,TGTGCCAGCACCAGGACGGGAAGCTCCTACGAGCAGTACTTC,CASTRTGSSYEQYF
-,many,TRBV20-1,TRBJ1-4,TGCAGTGCTAGCCTCGGGGGGGCAACTAATGAAAAACTGTTTTTT,CSASLGGATNEKLFF
TRBD2,many,TRBV5-1,TRBJ2-1,TGCGCCAGCAGCCTCCTCGCGGGGGAAAGCTCCTACAATGAGCAGTTCTTC,CASSLLAGESSYNEQFF
-,few,TRBV30,TRBJ2-2,TGTGCCTGGAGTCTCCCCCCAGGAGGGTCCACCGGGGAGCTGTTTTTT,CAWSLPPGGSTGELFF
-,many,TRBV4-1,TRBJ1-6,TGCGCCAGCAGCCAAGATCCGGGCATGGATTCACCCCTCCACTTT,CASSQDPGMDSPLHF
-,many,TRBV18,TRBJ2-2,TGTGCCAGCTCACCAAAGAACCAGGGCCTGAACACCGGGGAGCTGTTTTTT,CASSPKNQGLNTGELFF
-,-,TRBV7-3,TRBJ2-3,TGTGCCAGCAGCTCGGGACCGCCAAGGGGTCGAGATACGCAGTATTTT,CASSSGPPRGRDTQYF
-,-,TRBV21-1,TRBJ2-1,TGTGCCAGCAGCGCCGGGCTCCTCTGGGGTGAGCAGTTCTTC,CASSAGLLWGEQFF
-,many,TRBV7-8,TRBJ1-1,TGTGCCAGCAGCATACAGAACACTGAAGCTTTCTTT,CASSIQNTEAFF
-,many,TRBV7-2,TRBJ1-5,TGTGCCAGCAGCCACCCCCAGGGCAATCAGCCCCAGCATTTT,CASSHPQGNQPQHF
-,many,TRBV10-3,TRBJ1-2,TGTGCCATCAGTGGCACAGGGAACTATGGCTACACCTTC,CAISGTGNYGYTF
TRBD1,many,TRBV10-3,TRBJ2-7,TGTGCCATCAGCCAGGACAGGGGAGAAGAGCAGTACTTC,CAISQDRGEEQYF
TRBD2,many,TRBV11-2,TRBJ2-1,TGTGCCAGCAGCCCCTCCAGCGGGAGCCAGTTCTTC,CASSPSSGSQFF
-,many,TRBV5-1,TRBJ2-7,TGCGCCAGCAGCTCAGCAGGGGAGGTCGACGAGCAGTACTTC,CASSSAGEVDEQYF
-,many,TRBV29-1,TRBJ1-1,TGCAGCGTCAGCCAGGACCAGAACACTGAAGCTTTCTTT,CSVSQDQNTEAFF
TRBD2,few,TRBV19,TRBJ2-2,TGTGCCAGTAGTATGGGTAGCGGGAGCGTCAACACCGGGGAGCTGTTTTTT,CASSMGSGSVNTGELFF
-,few,TRBV5-1,TRBJ2-2,TGCGCCAGCAGCCGAGGATTCACCACCGGGGAGCTGTTTTTT,CASSRGFTTGELFF
-,few,TRBV7-6,TRBJ2-1,TGTGCCAGCAGCCTTTGGGGGGGGGCGACGAACAATGAGCAGTTCTTC,CASSLWGGATNNEQFF
-,many,TRBV10-3,TRBJ2-6,TGTGCCATCAGTGAGTCAGGAGGGACCTTCTCTGGGGCCAACGTCCTGACTTTC,CAISESGGTFSGANVLTF
-,many,TRBV20-1,TRBJ2-7,TGCAGTGCTGGGACTCAGGAGAGCTCCTACGAGCAGTACTTC,CSAGTQESSYEQYF
TRBD1,many,TRBV29-1,TRBJ1-1,TGCAGCCCCGGAGGACAGGGGGCATATACTGAAGCTTTCTTT,CSPGGQGAYTEAFF
-,many,TRBV7-6,TRBJ1-3,TGTGCCAGCAGCCCTATCGGGACGGACTCTGGAAACACCATATATTTT,CASSPIGTDSGNTIYF
-,many,TRBV11-2,TRBJ1-1,TGTGCCAGCAGCTTGATGGACCCGAACACTGAAGCTTTCTTT,CASSLMDPNTEAFF
-,many,TRBV7-9,TRBJ2-7,TGTGCCAGCAGCCCCTCCGCGGTCTCCTACGAGCAGTACTTC,CASSPSAVSYEQYF
-,many,TRBV7-2,TRBJ2-7,TGTGCCAGCAGCTTTGAAAGACTCAACTACGAGCAGTACTTC,CASSFERLNYEQYF
TRBD2,many,TRBV13,TRBJ2-3,TGTGCCAGCGATAGCGGGAAGAGCACAGATACGCAGTATTTT,CASDSGKSTDTQYF
-,many,TRBV7-9,TRBJ2-5,TGTGCCAGCAGCTACCGACCTGGAGGGTCAGTGGGGGAGACCCAGTACTTC,CASSYRPGGSVGETQYF